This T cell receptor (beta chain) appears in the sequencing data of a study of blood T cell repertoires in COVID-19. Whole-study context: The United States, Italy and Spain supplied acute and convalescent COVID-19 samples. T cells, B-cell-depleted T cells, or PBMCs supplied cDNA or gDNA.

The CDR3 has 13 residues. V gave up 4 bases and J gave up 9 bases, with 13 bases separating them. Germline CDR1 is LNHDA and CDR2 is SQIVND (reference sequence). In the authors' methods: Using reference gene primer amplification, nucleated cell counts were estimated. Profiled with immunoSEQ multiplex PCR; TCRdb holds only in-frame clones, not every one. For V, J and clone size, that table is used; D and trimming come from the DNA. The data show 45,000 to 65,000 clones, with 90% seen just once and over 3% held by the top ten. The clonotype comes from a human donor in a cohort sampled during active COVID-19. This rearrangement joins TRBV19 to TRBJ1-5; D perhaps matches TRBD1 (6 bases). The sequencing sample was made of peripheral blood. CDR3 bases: TGTGCCAGTAGTACAGGGGCGGTTTGGCCCCAGCATTTT. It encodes CASSTGAVWPQHF. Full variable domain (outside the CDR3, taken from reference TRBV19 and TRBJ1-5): DGGITQSPKYLFRKEGQNVTLSCEQNLNHDAMYWYRQDPGQGLRLIYYSQIVNDFQKGDIAEGYSVSREKKESFPLTVTSAQKNPTAFYLCASSTGAVWPQHFGDGTRLSIL.